This T cell receptor (beta chain) was recorded in a study of blood T cells in healthy people across ages. Germline CDR1 is MNHEY and CDR2 is SVGEGT. This CDR3 is built from 15 residues. Study findings and constraints: Higher diversity and more naive CD4+ cells were features of long-lived donors, compared to aged donors.

The second PCR ran roughly 6 to 11 cycles with a sample-barcoded 5' primer and J-beta primers. TCRdb reanalysed the 5' RACE reads using MiXCR and keeps one entry per CDR3 protein. The sample comprises roughly 1.9 million distinct CDR3 sequences, about 39% of which are singletons, and 23% rests with the top ten. For this clonotype: As yet, its antigen is unknown. At one of its ends the junction is not consistent with the germline gene, which may arise from a read error.

The rearrangement uses TRBV6-2 or TRBV6-3 and TRBJ2-1; TRBD1 agrees at 9 bases. The DNA end lines up better with TRBJ2-7; the J call may be wrong. Sample: blood. The source of this sequence is a human donor in good health. DNA of the CDR3: TGTGCCAGCAGTCACTCGAGGACAGGGGTAGACGAGCAGTACTTC. This sequence encodes CASSHSRTGVDEQYF.